This T cell receptor (beta chain) was identified in a study of identical twins. Template switching added a universal primer binding site, and final cDNA carried unique molecular identifiers. TCRdb reprocessed the 5' RACE reads via MiXCR and lists one record per CDR3 protein. The data hold some 1,600,000 distinct CDR3 sequences, with less than 35% observed a single time. V trimming: 3 bases; J trimming: 7 bases; junction bases outside the gene matches: 9. From germline, CDR1 is DFQATT and CDR2 SNEGSKA (reference sequence). There are 14 residues in the CDR3. Study conclusions and caveats: Analyses of zero insertions could be partly confounded by invariant MAIT and iNKT cells. The study found excess low generation probability among twin-shared out-of-frame alpha sequences.

For this clonotype: The antigen remains unidentified.

The TCR comes from a newborn girl in good health. The chain is built from TRBV20-1 and TRBJ1-2, with 9 bases lining up with TRBD1. What was sequenced was cord blood. The CDR3 spells CSASYRTGEGGYTF. Here the CDR3 DNA reads TGCAGTGCTAGCTACCGGACAGGGGAGGGTGGCTACACCTTC.